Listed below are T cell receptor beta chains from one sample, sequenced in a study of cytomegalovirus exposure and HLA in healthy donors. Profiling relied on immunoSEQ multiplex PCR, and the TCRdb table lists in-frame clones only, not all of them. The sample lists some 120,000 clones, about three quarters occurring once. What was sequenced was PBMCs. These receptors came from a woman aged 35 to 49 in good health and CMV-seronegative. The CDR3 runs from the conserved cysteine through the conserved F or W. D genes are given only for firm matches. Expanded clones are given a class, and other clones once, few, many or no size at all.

CDR3nt: TGTGCCAGCAGCTCCGGGGGTGCTGAAGCTTTCTTT; CDR3aa: CASSSGGAEAFF; j_gene: TRBJ1-1; d_gene: NA; abundance: NA; v_gene: TRBV11-2
CDR3nt: TGCGCCAGCAGCCACACAGGGGGGTGGGACCAGCCCCAGCATTTT; CDR3aa: CASSHTGGWDQPQHF; j_gene: TRBJ1-5; d_gene: TRBD1; abundance: NA; v_gene: TRBV5-1
CDR3nt: TGTGCCAGCAGTTCCGGGGGGAAGGACTACGAGCAGTACTTC; CDR3aa: CASSSGGKDYEQYF; j_gene: TRBJ2-7; d_gene: TRBD2; abundance: NA; v_gene: TRBV28
CDR3nt: TGTGCCAGCAGCTTAGGTAGAGCGTTCTACAATGAGCAGTTCTTC; CDR3aa: CASSLGRAFYNEQFF; j_gene: TRBJ2-1; d_gene: NA; abundance: NA; v_gene: TRBV7-9
CDR3nt: TGTGCCAGCAGTGAACCCCCCTACGTCGGCTACACCTTC; CDR3aa: CASSEPPYVGYTF; j_gene: TRBJ1-2; d_gene: NA; abundance: NA; v_gene: TRBV6-1
CDR3nt: TGCGCCAGCAGCCAAGATTGGGAGGCGCTGAGCAATCAGCCCCAGCATTTT; CDR3aa: CASSQDWEALSNQPQHF; j_gene: TRBJ1-5; d_gene: NA; abundance: NA; v_gene: TRBV4-1
CDR3nt: TGTGCCAGCAGCTTAGGGACAGCCGAGCAGTACTTC; CDR3aa: CASSLGTAEQYF; j_gene: TRBJ2-7; d_gene: NA; abundance: NA; v_gene: TRBV7-9
CDR3nt: TGTGCCAGCAGTTACTCGATGGCTTACAGCTCCTACGAGCAGTACTTC; CDR3aa: CASSYSMAYSSYEQYF; j_gene: TRBJ2-7; d_gene: NA; abundance: NA; v_gene: TRBV6-5
CDR3nt: TGTGCCAGTACTAGCGGCTCCTACGAGCAGTACTTC; CDR3aa: CASTSGSYEQYF; j_gene: TRBJ2-7; d_gene: TRBD2; abundance: NA; v_gene: TRBV28
CDR3nt: TGCGCCAGCAGCTTGGTCGGGCAGGGGCAAGATACGCAGTATTTT; CDR3aa: CASSLVGQGQDTQYF; j_gene: TRBJ2-3; d_gene: NA; abundance: NA; v_gene: TRBV5-1
CDR3nt: TGTGCCACCAAACTAGCGTATAGCACAGATACGCAGTATTTT; CDR3aa: CATKLAYSTDTQYF; j_gene: TRBJ2-3; d_gene: TRBD2; abundance: NA; v_gene: TRBV10-3
CDR3nt: TGCGCCAGCAGTACTAGTCGGGCCAAGTCCTACGAGCAGTACTTC; CDR3aa: CASSTSRAKSYEQYF; j_gene: TRBJ2-7; d_gene: NA; abundance: few; v_gene: TRBV10-2
CDR3nt: TGTGCCAGCAGGAGGGAGGGAGTTGTCCTTACGCAGTATTTT; CDR3aa: CASRREGVVLTQYF; j_gene: TRBJ2-3; d_gene: TRBD2; abundance: NA; v_gene: TRBV28
CDR3nt: TGTGCCAGCTCAGGGAGAGCGTACACCGGGGAGCTGTTTTTT; CDR3aa: CASSGRAYTGELFF; j_gene: TRBJ2-2; d_gene: NA; abundance: NA; v_gene: TRBV18
CDR3nt: TGTGCCAGCAGCTCCGCGGCCCTGAACACTGAAGCTTTCTTT; CDR3aa: CASSSAALNTEAFF; j_gene: TRBJ1-1; d_gene: NA; abundance: NA; v_gene: TRBV5-6
CDR3nt: TGCGCCAGCAGCCAAGCCCTATCCGGCTATGGCTACACCTTC; CDR3aa: CASSQALSGYGYTF; j_gene: TRBJ1-2; d_gene: NA; abundance: NA; v_gene: TRBV4-1
CDR3nt: TGTGCCACCAGCAGAGATATAGCGGGAGCCGGGGAGCTGTTTTTT; CDR3aa: CATSRDIAGAGELFF; j_gene: TRBJ2-2; d_gene: TRBD2; abundance: few; v_gene: TRBV15
CDR3nt: TGTGCCAGCAGCTCCAGGGGAGGGGGCTACACCTTC; CDR3aa: CASSSRGGGYTF; j_gene: TRBJ1-2; d_gene: NA; abundance: NA; v_gene: TRBV7-2
CDR3nt: TGTGCCAGCAGCGCCTCGACAGGGGCCAAAAACATTCAGTACTTC; CDR3aa: CASSASTGAKNIQYF; j_gene: TRBJ2-4; d_gene: TRBD1; abundance: NA; v_gene: TRBV11-2
CDR3nt: TGTGCCAGCAGTGTTACGGGCAATCAGCCCCAGCATTTT; CDR3aa: CASSVTGNQPQHF; j_gene: TRBJ1-5; d_gene: NA; abundance: NA; v_gene: TRBV6-5
CDR3nt: TGCGCCAGCAGCTTGCAGGGGGAACGAAATCAGCCCCAGCATTTT; CDR3aa: CASSLQGERNQPQHF; j_gene: TRBJ1-5; d_gene: TRBD1; abundance: NA; v_gene: TRBV5-1
CDR3nt: TGTGCCAGCAGCTTAGAGAACTTATACAATGAGCAGTTCTTC; CDR3aa: CASSLENLYNEQFF; j_gene: TRBJ2-1; d_gene: NA; abundance: NA; v_gene: TRBV13
CDR3nt: TGTGCCAGTAGGACAGGGCTAGGCTATGGCTACACCTTC; CDR3aa: CASRTGLGYGYTF; j_gene: TRBJ1-2; d_gene: TRBD1; abundance: NA; v_gene: TRBV28
CDR3nt: TGCGCCAGCAGCCCGACGGTGGACAGGGATCCCTCTGGAAACACCATATATTTT; CDR3aa: CASSPTVDRDPSGNTIYF; j_gene: TRBJ1-3; d_gene: TRBD1; abundance: NA; v_gene: TRBV4-1
CDR3nt: TGTGCCTTCAGGGACAGCTACTCTGGAAACACCATATATTTT; CDR3aa: CAFRDSYSGNTIYF; j_gene: TRBJ1-3; d_gene: TRBD1; abundance: NA; v_gene: TRBV10-3
CDR3nt: TGTGCCAGCAGCTCCTCGGGGGAAAAACTGTTTTTT; CDR3aa: CASSSSGEKLFF; j_gene: TRBJ1-4; d_gene: NA; abundance: NA; v_gene: TRBV7-9
CDR3nt: TGTGCCAGCAGTTTGCGGGGGGAGCAGTACTTC; CDR3aa: CASSLRGEQYF; j_gene: TRBJ2-7; d_gene: TRBD2; abundance: NA; v_gene: TRBV28
CDR3nt: TGTGCCAGCTCACCACCGGGGGCACAGTTGTATGGCTACACCTTC; CDR3aa: CASSPPGAQLYGYTF; j_gene: TRBJ1-2; d_gene: NA; abundance: NA; v_gene: TRBV18
CDR3nt: TGTGCCAGCAGCTTGGCCGGGAGGGCCAGCACAGATACGCAGTATTTT; CDR3aa: CASSLAGRASTDTQYF; j_gene: TRBJ2-3; d_gene: TRBD2; abundance: NA; v_gene: TRBV5-5
CDR3nt: TGTGCCAGCAGCTTCTCCGCCGCGGCCGGGGAGCTGTTTTTT; CDR3aa: CASSFSAAAGELFF; j_gene: TRBJ2-2; d_gene: NA; abundance: NA; v_gene: TRBV7-8
CDR3nt: TGTGCCAGCAGGGGTGGAGGTGAAAAACTGTTTTTT; CDR3aa: CASRGGGEKLFF; j_gene: TRBJ1-4; d_gene: NA; abundance: NA; v_gene: TRBV6-5
CDR3nt: TGTGCCAGCAGTTACTCTCAGGGCGGGACCTACGAGCAGTACTTC; CDR3aa: CASSYSQGGTYEQYF; j_gene: TRBJ2-7; d_gene: NA; abundance: NA; v_gene: TRBV6-6
CDR3nt: TGTGCCAGCAGGAACAGGGCCCTGAACACTGAAGCTTTCTTT; CDR3aa: CASRNRALNTEAFF; j_gene: TRBJ1-1; d_gene: NA; abundance: NA; v_gene: TRBV28
CDR3nt: TGCGCCAGCAGCCAAGCGGAACAGGGCTACGAGCAGTACTTC; CDR3aa: CASSQAEQGYEQYF; j_gene: TRBJ2-7; d_gene: NA; abundance: few; v_gene: TRBV4-1
CDR3nt: TGTGCCAGCTTGTATTTGGACAAACCCTACGAGCAGTACTTC; CDR3aa: CASLYLDKPYEQYF; j_gene: TRBJ2-7; d_gene: NA; abundance: NA; v_gene: TRBV7-9
CDR3nt: TGCGCCAGCAGCCAAGATACTAGCGGGAGCTCCTACAATGAGCAGTTCTTC; CDR3aa: CASSQDTSGSSYNEQFF; j_gene: TRBJ2-1; d_gene: TRBD2; abundance: NA; v_gene: TRBV4-3
CDR3nt: TGTGCCGCCTCCCGGGATGGAGTGTACGGTGAGCAGTTCTTC; CDR3aa: CAASRDGVYGEQFF; j_gene: TRBJ2-1; d_gene: NA; abundance: NA; v_gene: TRBV6-4
CDR3nt: TGTGCCACCAGCAGGTCGGGTTTTGGCAATCAGCCCCAGCATTTT; CDR3aa: CATSRSGFGNQPQHF; j_gene: TRBJ1-5; d_gene: NA; abundance: NA; v_gene: TRBV15
CDR3nt: TGTGCCAGCAGCCCACCGACAGGTCAGGGGGATCAGCCCCAGCATTTT; CDR3aa: CASSPPTGQGDQPQHF; j_gene: TRBJ1-5; d_gene: TRBD1; abundance: NA; v_gene: TRBV28
CDR3nt: TGTGCCAGCACCCTAATAGGGGCTTGGCCCCAGCATTTT; CDR3aa: CASTLIGAWPQHF; j_gene: TRBJ1-5; d_gene: NA; abundance: NA; v_gene: TRBV28
CDR3nt: TGTGCCAGCAGCTTAGTGACAGGGGGCGGCTACACCTTC; CDR3aa: CASSLVTGGGYTF; j_gene: TRBJ1-2; d_gene: TRBD1; abundance: NA; v_gene: TRBV7-2
CDR3nt: TGCGCCAGCAGCCATCCGAGTGCGGGGACTAGCAATCAGCCCCAGCATTTT; CDR3aa: CASSHPSAGTSNQPQHF; j_gene: TRBJ1-5; d_gene: NA; abundance: NA; v_gene: TRBV4-1
CDR3nt: TGTGCCAGTAGACCAGGGGTGTCTGGAAACACCATATATTTT; CDR3aa: CASRPGVSGNTIYF; j_gene: TRBJ1-3; d_gene: NA; abundance: NA; v_gene: TRBV19
CDR3nt: TGTGCCATCAGTGACTCTACAGGGGCCTTCCACCCCCTCCACTTT; CDR3aa: CAISDSTGAFHPLHF; j_gene: TRBJ1-6; d_gene: TRBD1; abundance: NA; v_gene: TRBV10-3
CDR3nt: TGTGCCAGCAGTTATGTATACACTGAAGCTTTCTTT; CDR3aa: CASSYVYTEAFF; j_gene: TRBJ1-1; d_gene: NA; abundance: NA; v_gene: TRBV6-6
CDR3nt: TGTGCCAGCAGTTTAGGAGGGTCCAAAAACAGTCAGTACTTC; CDR3aa: CASSLGGSKNSQYF; j_gene: TRBJ2-4; d_gene: NA; abundance: once; v_gene: TRBV28
CDR3nt: TGTGCCAGCAGTTTATTTAAGGGGGACGAGCAGTACTTC; CDR3aa: CASSLFKGDEQYF; j_gene: TRBJ2-7; d_gene: NA; abundance: NA; v_gene: TRBV27
CDR3nt: TGTGCCAGCAGTGACGATGTTTACAGGGTCTATGGCTACACCTTC; CDR3aa: CASSDDVYRVYGYTF; j_gene: TRBJ1-2; d_gene: NA; abundance: NA; v_gene: TRBV6-1
CDR3nt: TGTGCCAGCAGCTTGGCTTTATATCAGGGGGCCCCTTTCAATGAGCAGTTCTTC; CDR3aa: CASSLALYQGAPFNEQFF; j_gene: TRBJ2-1; d_gene: TRBD1; abundance: NA; v_gene: TRBV5-6
CDR3nt: TGTGCCAGCAGTGAGGGGGGTAGCAATCAGCCCCAGCATTTT; CDR3aa: CASSEGGSNQPQHF; j_gene: TRBJ1-5; d_gene: NA; abundance: NA; v_gene: TRBV2
CDR3nt: TGTGCCAGCAGCGTTGACCCCCTAGTGAGGACAGGGGACACAGATACGCAGTATTTT; CDR3aa: CASSVDPLVRTGDTDTQYF; j_gene: TRBJ2-3; d_gene: TRBD1; abundance: NA; v_gene: TRBV9
CDR3nt: TGTGCCAGCAGATCTAGCGGGTCCGAGACCCAGTACTTC; CDR3aa: CASRSSGSETQYF; j_gene: TRBJ2-5; d_gene: TRBD2; abundance: NA; v_gene: TRBV28